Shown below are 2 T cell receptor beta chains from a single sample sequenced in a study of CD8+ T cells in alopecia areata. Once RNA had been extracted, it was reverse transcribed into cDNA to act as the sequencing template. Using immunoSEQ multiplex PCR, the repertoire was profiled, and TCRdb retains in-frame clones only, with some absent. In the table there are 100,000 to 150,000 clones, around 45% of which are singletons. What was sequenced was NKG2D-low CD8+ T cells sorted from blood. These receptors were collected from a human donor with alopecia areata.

The CDR3 DNA sequence: TGCGCCAGCAGCTTGGATTACGGAGGGGGCGCGACCGGGGAGCTGTTTTTT. As protein: CASSLDYGGGATGELFF. The V and J genes are TRBV5-1 and TRBJ2-2, with TRBD1 as a possible D gene (7 bases). CDR3 length: 17 residues. Germline CDR1 and CDR2: SGHRS and YFSETQ. V lost 0 bases and J 5 bases, leaving 17 bases between the germline ends. Using reference TRBV5-1 and TRBJ2-2 for the parts outside the CDR3, the full variable domain is KAGVTQTPRYLIKTRGQQVTLSCSPISGHRSVSWYQQTPGQGLQFLFEYFSETQRNKGNFPGRFSGRQFSNSRSEMNVSTLELGDSALYLCASSLDYGGGATGELFFGEGSRLTVL.

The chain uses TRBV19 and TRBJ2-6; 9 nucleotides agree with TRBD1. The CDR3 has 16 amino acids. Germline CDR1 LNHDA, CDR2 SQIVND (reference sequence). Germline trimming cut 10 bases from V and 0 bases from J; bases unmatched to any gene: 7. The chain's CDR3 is CATSDRGASGANVLTF. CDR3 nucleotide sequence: TGTGCCACCTCGGACAGGGGAGCCTCTGGGGCCAACGTCCTGACTTTC.